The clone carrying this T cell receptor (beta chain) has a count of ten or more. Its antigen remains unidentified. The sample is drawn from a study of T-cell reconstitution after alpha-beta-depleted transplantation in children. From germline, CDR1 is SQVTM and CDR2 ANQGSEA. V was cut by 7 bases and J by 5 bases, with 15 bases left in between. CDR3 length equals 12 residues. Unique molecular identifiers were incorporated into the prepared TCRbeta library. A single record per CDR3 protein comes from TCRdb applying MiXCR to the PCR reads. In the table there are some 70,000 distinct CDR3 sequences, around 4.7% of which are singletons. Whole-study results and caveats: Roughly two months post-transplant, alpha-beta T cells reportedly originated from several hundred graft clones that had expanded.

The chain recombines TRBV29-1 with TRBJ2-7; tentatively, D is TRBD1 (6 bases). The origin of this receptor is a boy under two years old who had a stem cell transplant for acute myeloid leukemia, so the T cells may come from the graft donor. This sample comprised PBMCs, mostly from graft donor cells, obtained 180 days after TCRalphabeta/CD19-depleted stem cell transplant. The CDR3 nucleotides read TGCAGCGCCCGGACAGTGTGGCACGAGCAGTACTTC. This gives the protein CSARTVWHEQYF.